The sequence of this TCR beta chain was determined in a study of blood T cell repertoires in COVID-19. V gave up 4 bases and J gave up 6 bases; unmatched junction bases: 3. Looked up from germline, CDR1 is SQVTM and CDR2 is ANQGSEA. The CDR3 spans 13 residues. Here immunoSEQ multiplex PCR was the method, and the copy in TCRdb shows in-frame clones only, minus some. This table holds under 300,000 clones, about nine tenths found once. The specimen sequenced was peripheral blood. This rearrangement joins TRBV29-1 to TRBJ1-6; 7 bases map to TRBD1. The clonotype comes from a man aged 45-65 years with acute or convalescent COVID-19. This CDR3 reads CSVGNRGNSPLHF. The CDR3 DNA reads TGCAGCGTTGGTAACAGGGGTAATTCACCCCTCCACTTT. Together with reference TRBV29-1 and TRBJ1-6, the CDR3 gives the full variable domain: SAVISQKPSRDICQRGTSLTIQCQVDSQVTMMFWYRQQPGQSLTLIATANQGSEATYESGFVIDKFPISRPNLTFSTLTVSNMSPEDSSIYLCSVGNRGNSPLHFGNGTRLTVT.